Described below is a single T cell receptor (beta chain) sequence and its context. The data were obtained in a study of OX40 agonist ivuxolimab in advanced cancers. Libraries were prepared by immunoSEQ multiplex PCR; TCRdb keeps only in-frame clonotypes and omits some of them. The profile shows about 60,000 clones, around 90% of them singletons. This CDR3 spans 18 amino acids. Losses at the gene ends were 3 bases for V and 0 bases for J; bases not matched to a gene: 10. Germline V lookup: CDR1 LGHNT, CDR2 FRNRAP. This chain connects TRBV12-5 to TRBJ1-4; 7 bases match TRBD1. The sequencing used CD4+ or CD8+ T cells sorted from blood, collected in a trial of the OX40 agonist ivuxolimab. This TCR came from an adult with an advanced solid tumor such as melanoma, head and neck, liver or kidney cancer. CDR3 protein: CASGFQVNRGSTNEKLFF. Written as DNA, the CDR3 is TGTGCTAGTGGTTTCCAAGTCAACAGGGGATCAACTAATGAAAAACTGTTTTTT.